The following is a T cell receptor (beta chain) sequence with its context. Its antigen target is currently unknown. No base-level quality is on record; no much larger clone is a single base apart. Interpreted using the paper, the time point label stands for: baseline before first vaccination. Vaccinee samples came from UK trials COV001 and COV002, including a single-blind randomized controlled phase 2/3 trial of AZD1222 (ChAdOx1 nCoV-19) in healthy adults. For TCRbeta chain sequencing, PBMC samples from trial participants were taken at day 0 and at day 28 after the second dose. The sample is drawn from a study of T cell responses to AZD1222 COVID-19 vaccine (dated by TCRdb to the early 2020s). With regard to the full study: Because spike-specific TCR depth and breadth did not differ between the two schedules, AZD1222 recipients who got a second dose at roughly 4 weeks were pooled with those who got a second dose at roughly 12 weeks. A total of 233 trial participants underwent TCR sequencing, of whom 207 had received two doses of AZD1222 and roughly 26 had received two doses of the MenACWY control vaccine. Enrollment into the trials was organized by age into subgroups of 18-55, 56-69 and 70-plus years, and those subgroups contained about 150, 27 and 61 TCR-sequenced participants, respectively.

The paper's findings and limits, for the study overall: The 56-69-year group was small, and its depth increase did not reach significance, likely because of low power. Conclusions about previously exposed vaccinees were limited because only six AZD1222 recipients were SARS-CoV-2 seropositive at baseline. Because no day 14 peak-response samples were available, the repertoires could be characterized only after the peak T cell response. Participants were mostly white British, with more females than males. The authors suggested clonal diversity may have been underestimated. Reportedly, almost half of the unique spike-specific TCRs recognized epitopes lying outside the regions that are mutated in the B.1.351 and B.1.1.7 variants. After two AZD1222 doses, both the breadth and the depth of spike-specific TCRs were significantly higher than at day 0 and than in MenACWY recipients. CD4 TCRs associated with the vaccine covered the entire spike protein, and the dominant responses were in regions 160-218 and 743-854.

The CDR3 regions of human TCRbeta chains were subjected to immunosequencing. Turning to the authors' computational methods: Repertoire TCRs were matched against a reference library of SARS-CoV-2-specific TCRs generated with the MIRA antigen-specificity platform. Breadth was defined as the fraction of unique TCRs that were SARS-CoV-2-associated. Depth was defined as the fraction of total T cells that were SARS-CoV-2-associated. Using the MIRA data, each spike-specific TCR was assigned both to the spike region to which the TCR was reactive and to a CD4 or CD8 class. Log10-transformed breadth and depth values were compared by one-way ANOVA with Sidak's multiple comparisons tests. The immuneACCESS repertoire file appears here via TCRdb, limited to in-frame rearrangements. These files lack a portion of the clones; in checked studies, under half of the deficit traces to unresolved V genes, and the cause of the others is not known. The V and J calls and clone size were taken over from that table, and D and trimming were inferred from the DNA. For this sample the table gives under 150,000 clones, of which 85% to 95% were detected only once. The ten most abundant clones make up around 5.4% of the sample.

The CDR3 goes from the cysteine to the phenylalanine over 16 residues. Only the CDR3 DNA stays, 48 bases, in frame from base 1. According to the germline V gene (reference sequence), CDR1 reads LGHDT and CDR2 reads YNNKEL. V loses 1 base at its end and J loses 1 base; junction bases beyond the gene matches: 4. This clonotype was obtained from an adult in good health. The sequence links TRBV3-1 (or the pseudogene TRBV3-2) to TRBJ2-3, and 8 junctional nucleotides match TRBD2. The sequencing used peripheral blood, collected on day 0 of AZD1222 vaccination. The CDR3: CASSQARGGRTDTQYF. The sequence in DNA is TGTGCCAGCAGCCAAGCACGGGGGGGCCGCACAGATACGCAGTATTTT.